A selection of T cell receptor beta chains follows, all from one sample in a study of beta chain features in type 1 diabetes. Assay: immunoSEQ multiplex PCR; the TCRdb copy retains only in-frame clones and omits some. The data contain fewer than 65,000 clones, roughly three fifths of them singletons. The sample taken for sequencing was Tregs from blood. Receptors were obtained from a woman under 30 in good health. Both conserved end residues are part of each CDR3. D genes are given only for firm matches. Only some rows state a clone size, as once, few, many or a class for expanded clones.

NA	TRBV7-3	TRBJ2-1	TRBD2	CASSLSPSGTSGGRSEQFF	TGTGCCAGCAGCTTAAGCCCCTCGGGGACTAGCGGGGGACGTAGTGAGCAGTTCTTC
NA	TRBV6-5	TRBJ1-1	NA	CASSPREPMNTEAFF	TGTGCCAGCAGTCCCCGAGAGCCTATGAACACTGAAGCTTTCTTT
NA	TRBV27	TRBJ1-2	NA	CASGAGYGYTF	TGTGCCAGCGGGGCAGGGTATGGCTACACCTTC
NA	TRBV11-2	TRBJ1-4	TRBD1	CASSPDRGSTNEKLFF	TGTGCCAGCAGCCCAGACAGGGGATCGACTAATGAAAAACTGTTTTTT
NA	TRBV9	TRBJ2-1	TRBD2	CASSVFVLAGYNEQFF	TGTGCCAGCAGCGTCTTTGTTCTAGCGGGGTACAATGAGCAGTTCTTC
NA	TRBV5-5	TRBJ1-2	NA	CASSPIPQANYGYTF	TGTGCCAGCAGTCCCATCCCACAAGCTAACTATGGCTACACCTTC
NA	TRBV11-2	TRBJ1-2	NA	CASSQQVGDGYTF	TGTGCCAGCAGCCAACAGGTTGGCGATGGCTACACCTTC
few	TRBV19	TRBJ2-1	TRBD2	CASSSPGSGKGDEQFF	TGTGCCAGTAGTTCGCCGGGTAGCGGGAAGGGAGATGAGCAGTTCTTC
NA	TRBV10-3	TRBJ2-5	NA	CASKPRDQETQYF	TGTGCCTCGAAGCCCAGGGATCAAGAGACCCAGTACTTC
few	TRBV20-1	TRBJ1-1	NA	CSATTGNRAFF	TGCAGTGCTACTACAGGGAATCGGGCTTTCTTT
NA	TRBV30	TRBJ2-7	TRBD1	CAWSGTGTYEQYF	TGTGCCTGGAGTGGGACAGGGACCTACGAGCAGTACTTC
NA	TRBV27	TRBJ2-7	TRBD1	CASRSGFGQVSYEQYF	TGTGCCAGCCGTTCCGGGTTCGGACAGGTCTCCTACGAGCAGTACTTC
NA	TRBV14	TRBJ1-2	NA	CASSPFFRQGTGYTF	TGTGCCAGCAGCCCGTTTTTCCGGCAGGGGACTGGCTACACCTTC
NA	TRBV30	TRBJ2-7	NA	CAWSSARGSYEQYF	TGTGCCTGGAGTTCGGCAAGGGGCTCCTACGAGCAGTACTTC
NA	TRBV7-9	TRBJ2-5	TRBD1	CASRLAVYDRGYETQYF	TGTGCCAGCAGGTTAGCTGTCTATGACAGGGGATACGAGACCCAGTACTTC
NA	TRBV29-1	TRBJ2-3	TRBD1	CSVGPRGLATDTQYF	TGCAGCGTTGGACCCAGGGGGCTAGCAACAGATACGCAGTATTTT
NA	TRBV5-6	TRBJ2-3	TRBD2	CASSRDVLAGADTQYF	TGTGCCAGCAGCAGAGACGTACTAGCGGGGGCAGATACGCAGTATTTT
NA	TRBV7-6	TRBJ2-7	TRBD2	CASSWGGSYEQYF	TGTGCCAGCAGCTGGGGGGGGTCTTACGAGCAGTACTTC
NA	TRBV5-1	TRBJ1-1	NA	CASSSQGSTEAFF	TGCGCCAGCAGCTCACAGGGAAGCACTGAAGCTTTCTTT
NA	TRBV11-2	TRBJ2-7	TRBD2	CASSFTSDSYEQYF	TGTGCCAGCAGCTTTACTAGCGACTCCTACGAGCAGTACTTC
NA	TRBV7-2	TRBJ1-5	NA	CASSSSAGYQPQHF	TGTGCCAGCAGCTCCTCTGCAGGGTATCAGCCCCAGCATTTT
NA	TRBV30	TRBJ2-4	TRBD1	CACGTGVDIQYF	TGTGCCTGCGGGACAGGGGTAGACATTCAGTACTTC
few	TRBV5-6	TRBJ2-7	NA	CASSWAGREQYF	TGTGCCAGCAGCTGGGCGGGGCGCGAGCAGTACTTC
NA	TRBV10-1	TRBJ1-2	TRBD1	CASSDGQGPAYGYTF	TGCGCCAGCAGTGATGGACAGGGGCCGGCCTATGGCTACACCTTC
NA	TRBV10-3	TRBJ2-7	TRBD2	CASGGSSYEQYF	TGTGCTTCGGGGGGGTCCTCCTACGAGCAGTACTTC
NA	TRBV7-8	TRBJ2-1	NA	CASSQGTYNEQFF	TGTGCCAGCTCACAGGGAACCTACAATGAGCAGTTCTTC
NA	TRBV7-9	TRBJ1-5	NA	CASSLTGSNQPQHF	TGTGCCAGCAGCCTCACTGGTAGCAATCAGCCCCAGCATTTT
few	TRBV23-1	TRBJ2-3	NA	CASSQSLQGSPPRDTQYF	TGCGCCAGCAGTCAATCGCTTCAGGGATCCCCCCCCCGAGATACGCAGTATTTT
NA	TRBV18	TRBJ1-1	NA	CASSPTGVEAFF	TGTGCCAGCTCACCAACTGGAGTTGAAGCTTTCTTT
few	TRBV7-9	TRBJ2-7	TRBD2	CASSPGLAGLREQYF	TGTGCCAGCAGCCCTGGGCTAGCGGGATTACGCGAGCAGTACTTC
NA	TRBV5-1	TRBJ1-1	NA	CASSLGRGWTEAFF	TGCGCCAGCAGCCTGGGGCGGGGGTGGACTGAAGCTTTCTTT
NA	TRBV6-5	TRBJ2-5	TRBD2	CASSYTGGPGETQYF	TGTGCCAGCAGTTACACGGGGGGGCCGGGTGAGACCCAGTACTTC
once	TRBV5-4	TRBJ2-3	NA	CASSPGSSPDTQYF	TGTGCCAGCAGCCCCGGGAGTTCGCCAGATACGCAGTATTTT
NA	TRBV7-2	TRBJ1-1	NA	CASSWANTEAFF	TGTGCCAGCAGTTGGGCTAACACTGAAGCTTTCTTT
NA	TRBV19	TRBJ1-1	NA	CASTRTENTEAFF	TGTGCCAGTACTAGGACAGAGAACACTGAAGCTTTCTTT
few	TRBV10-3	TRBJ2-3	TRBD2	CAISALGSGSPDTQYF	TGTGCCATCAGTGCCCTAGGAAGCGGGAGTCCAGATACGCAGTATTTT
NA	TRBV5-6	TRBJ2-7	TRBD1	CASSYRDSEQYF	TGTGCCAGCAGCTACCGGGACAGCGAGCAGTACTTC
NA	TRBV28	TRBJ2-3	TRBD2	CASSYSGSPDTQYF	TGTGCCAGCAGTTATAGCGGGAGCCCAGATACGCAGTATTTT
NA	TRBV7-7	TRBJ2-2	NA	CASREQGNTGELFF	TGTGCTAGCAGAGAACAGGGGAACACCGGGGAGCTGTTTTTT
NA	TRBV6-6	TRBJ2-7	NA	CASSYDMSSYEQYF	TGTGCCAGCAGTTACGACATGAGCTCCTACGAGCAGTACTTC
NA	TRBV7-6	TRBJ2-5	NA	CASSLDSLLSETQYF	TGTGCCAGCAGCTTAGACAGTCTCCTCTCAGAGACCCAGTACTTC
NA	TRBV21-1	TRBJ1-6	NA	CASSNDTGIPNSPLHF	TGTGCCAGCAGCAACGACACCGGGATTCCAAATTCACCCCTCCACTTT
few	TRBV7-2	TRBJ1-2	TRBD1	CASSRDRINYGYTF	TGTGCCAGCAGCCGGGACAGGATAAACTATGGCTACACCTTC
once	TRBV19	TRBJ1-4	NA	CASKRSIGVEKLFF	TGTGCCAGTAAGAGGAGTATAGGGGTTGAAAAACTGTTTTTT
NA	TRBV6-1	TRBJ1-2	TRBD1	CASRGTGGDYGYTF	TGTGCCAGCAGGGGGACAGGGGGAGATTATGGCTACACCTTC
NA	TRBV2	TRBJ1-1	NA	CASRAYTEAFF	TGTGCCAGCAGGGCATACACTGAAGCTTTCTTT
few	TRBV7-2	TRBJ2-3	TRBD2	CASTLLAGVVTQYF	TGTGCCAGCACCTTACTAGCGGGGGTCGTTACGCAGTATTTT
few	TRBV19	TRBJ1-5	TRBD1	CASSRDSSLGLQPQHF	TGTGCCAGTAGTCGGGACAGCTCGCTCGGCCTTCAGCCCCAGCATTTT
NA	TRBV6-1	TRBJ1-6	TRBD1	CASSEPGQGNSPLHF	TGTGCCAGCAGTGAACCGGGACAGGGTAATTCACCCCTCCACTTT
NA	TRBV5-1	TRBJ1-2	TRBD1	CASSLWDRGRGYTF	TGCGCCAGCAGCTTGTGGGACAGGGGGCGAGGCTACACCTTC
NA	TRBV7-9	TRBJ2-2	TRBD1	CASSSGQGHTGELFF	TGTGCCAGCAGCTCGGGACAGGGACACACCGGGGAGCTGTTTTTT
once	TRBV19	TRBJ1-2	TRBD1	CASNGRVGTGPFGGYTF	TGTGCCAGTAATGGGCGGGTCGGGACAGGACCCTTCGGAGGCTACACCTTC
NA	TRBV7-2	TRBJ2-7	NA	CASSSSDRYEQYF	TGTGCCAGCAGCTCCTCCGACAGGTACGAGCAGTACTTC